This is a list of T cell receptor beta chains from one sample in a study of a mutant IDH1 vaccine in newly diagnosed glioma. The assay was immunoSEQ multiplex PCR, and TCRdb's table has in-frame clones only and misses some. The sample includes 60,000 or so clones, about 81% of them seen just once. No antigen has been assigned to these receptors. Sequences were derived from PBMCs, sampled from a glioma patient whose treatment included an IDH1 peptide vaccine. These receptors all come from a woman between 40 and 55 years old with glioma. Some clones in this sample may be carry-over from other donors' samples. The CDR3 runs from the conserved cysteine through the conserved F or W. Fields, in order: J gene, D gene, V gene, clone size, CDR3 protein, CDR3 DNA. The D gene is left open where the match is weak. Some rows have no size entry. The others give once, few or many, or a class for an expanded clone.

TRBJ1-2 NA TRBV30 few CAWGREAYGYTF TGTGCCTGGGGGCGGGAAGCCTATGGCTACACCTTC
TRBJ2-7 TRBD1 TRBV30 NA CAWSAPLTGQGPWEQYF TGTGCCTGGAGTGCACCCCTCACGGGACAGGGACCCTGGGAGCAGTACTTC
TRBJ2-2 NA TRBV2 NA CASSPREIGELFF TGTGCCAGCAGCCCCAGGGAAATCGGGGAGCTGTTTTTT
TRBJ2-3 NA TRBV7-9 NA CASSRGTDTQYF TGTGCCAGCAGCCGAGGCACAGATACGCAGTATTTT
TRBJ2-7 NA TRBV2 NA CASLIYEQYF TGTGCCAGCTTAATCTACGAGCAGTACTTC
TRBJ2-7 NA TRBV12-5 few CASGSSGSYEQYF TGTGCTAGTGGCTCAAGTGGGTCCTACGAGCAGTACTTC
TRBJ1-1 TRBD1 TRBV5-4 NA CASSSTDRDPEAFF TGTGCCAGCAGCTCCACAGACAGGGACCCTGAAGCTTTCTTT
TRBJ1-2 NA TRBV19 few CASSMYGGYTF TGTGCCAGTAGTATGTACGGAGGCTACACCTTC
TRBJ2-5 TRBD1 TRBV7-2 NA CASSLGTGLETQYF TGTGCCAGCAGCTTGGGGACAGGGCTAGAGACCCAGTACTTC
TRBJ1-4 NA TRBV20-1 NA CSAHHLGRGFF TGCAGTGCTCATCACCTAGGGCGAGGTTTTTTT
TRBJ2-3 TRBD1 TRBV4-1 NA CASSQSPVRGFSSDTQYF TGCGCCAGCAGCCAGTCCCCCGTCAGGGGGTTTTCATCAGATACGCAGTATTTT
TRBJ2-7 NA TRBV11-2 few CASSFWSQGYEQYF TGTGCCAGCAGCTTCTGGTCCCAGGGCTACGAGCAGTACTTC
TRBJ2-5 NA TRBV7-9 few CASRGAGAQETQYF TGTGCCAGCAGGGGGGCGGGAGCTCAAGAGACCCAGTACTTC
TRBJ1-5 NA TRBV28 NA CASSLLIQPQHF TGTGCCAGCAGTTTACTCATACAGCCCCAGCATTTT
TRBJ1-1 TRBD1 TRBV5-1 NA CASSLVGQGGNTEAFF TGCGCCAGCAGCTTGGTGGGACAGGGGGGGAACACTGAAGCTTTCTTT
TRBJ2-3 NA TRBV20-1 NA CSARLSDTQYF TGCAGTGCTAGGTTGTCCGATACGCAGTATTTT
TRBJ1-5 NA TRBV21-1 NA CASSTFGRFNQPQHF TGTGCCAGCAGCACCTTTGGACGGTTCAATCAGCCCCAGCATTTT
TRBJ2-7 NA TRBV6-1 NA CASSEQRQVSGEQYF TGTGCCAGCAGTGAACAACGCCAGGTCTCAGGGGAGCAGTACTTC
TRBJ2-7 TRBD2 TRBV10-1 NA CASSPSGGSYEQYF TGCGCCAGCAGTCCTAGCGGGGGCTCCTACGAGCAGTACTTC
TRBJ2-7 NA TRBV2 NA CASSEQGYLYEQYF TGTGCCAGCAGTGAACAGGGATACCTCTACGAGCAGTACTTC
TRBJ1-5 NA TRBV19 NA CASSIDDSYSNQPQHF TGTGCCAGTAGTATAGACGACAGCTATAGCAATCAGCCCCAGCATTTT
TRBJ2-7 TRBD1 TRBV10-1 NA CASSPGQGSILYEQYF TGCGCCAGCAGTCCGGGACAGGGGTCTATCCTCTACGAGCAGTACTTC
TRBJ1-2 TRBD1 TRBV7-9 few CASSLDRGQGGYTF TGTGCCAGCAGCTTAGACAGGGGCCAAGGCGGCTACACCTTC
TRBJ2-7 NA TRBV4-3 few CASSQDSWDEQYF TGCGCCAGCAGCCAAGATTCATGGGACGAGCAGTACTTC
TRBJ2-5 NA TRBV18 NA CASSPPGEETQYF TGTGCCAGCTCACCACCGGGCGAGGAGACCCAGTACTTC
TRBJ1-2 NA TRBV4-1 NA CASSPTLTIPYGYTF TGCGCCAGCAGCCCTACCCTTACGATACCCTATGGCTACACCTTC
TRBJ2-3 NA TRBV29-1 NA CSLWTGMADTQYF TGCAGCTTATGGACTGGGATGGCAGATACGCAGTATTTT
TRBJ1-5 NA TRBV6-1 NA CASSEWGMGNQPQHF TGTGCCAGCAGTGAATGGGGAATGGGCAATCAGCCCCAGCATTTT
TRBJ2-3 TRBD2 TRBV27 NA CASSPLTSEGTDTQYF TGTGCCAGCAGTCCCCTGACTAGCGAAGGCACAGATACGCAGTATTTT
TRBJ2-7 NA TRBV6-5 NA CASSYSGRAREQYF TGTGCCAGCAGTTACTCGGGCCGGGCCCGCGAGCAGTACTTC
TRBJ2-3 NA TRBV5-6 NA CASSLYGVTDTQYF TGTGCCAGCAGCTTGTACGGGGTCACAGATACGCAGTATTTT
TRBJ1-1 NA TRBV4-3 NA CASSQAFKELQNTEAFF TGCGCCAGCAGCCAAGCCTTCAAGGAACTTCAGAACACTGAAGCTTTCTTT
TRBJ1-1 NA TRBV7-2 medium-sized CASSLGSLRRSTEAFF TGTGCCAGCAGCTTGGGGTCTTTGAGACGGAGCACTGAAGCTTTCTTT
TRBJ1-4 NA TRBV6-6 NA CASSYPGEKLFF TGTGCCAGCAGTTACCCAGGTGAAAAACTGTTTTTT
TRBJ2-3 NA TRBV10-1 NA CASSEGGNTQYF TGCGCCAGCAGTGAGGGAGGGAATACGCAGTATTTT
TRBJ1-5 NA TRBV15 NA CATSRDRGSNQPQHF TGTGCCACCAGCAGAGATAGGGGCAGCAATCAGCCCCAGCATTTT